This paragraph reports one TCR beta chain. The antigen remains undetermined. The sample comes from a study of Ad26.COV2.S vaccination and SARS-CoV-2 variants. Study-wide findings and caveats: The study found higher spike-specific TCR breadth in vaccine than placebo recipients.

This CDR3 is 13 amino acids long. V was clipped by 4 bases and J by 3 bases; unmatched bases: 1. The germline gives CDR1 MNHEY, CDR2 SMNVEV (reference sequence). Treatment defined: over 15 received Ad26.COV2.S at low or high dose, single or two shots; 5 received placebo; per-sample allocation not given. After the first vaccine or placebo injection, samples were drawn on day 63. Data came from immunoSEQ multiplex PCR; TCRdb stores just in-frame clones and leaves some out. The sample yields roughly 300,000 clones, about 87% seen once. This clonotype was sampled from a person aged 18-60 years who received the Ad26.COV2.S COVID-19 vaccine or a placebo. The rearrangement links TRBV27 to TRBJ2-5; TRBD1 agrees at 8 bases. This specimen was peripheral blood, taken in a trial of Ad26.COV2.S vaccine versus placebo. CDR3 region: CASSSDREETQYF. Written as DNA, the CDR3 is TGTGCCAGCAGTTCGGACAGGGAAGAGACCCAGTACTTC.